This T cell receptor (beta chain) was recorded in a study of blood T cell repertoires in COVID-19. Study background: Samples of COVID-19 (acute and convalescent) were obtained from the United States, Italy and Spain. The cDNA or gDNA used as material had been derived from T cells, B-cell-depleted T cells, or PBMCs.

In the authors' methods: The authors estimated nucleated cell counts from reference gene primer amplification. Sequencing was performed with immunoSEQ multiplex PCR; in TCRdb, only in-frame clones are kept and a portion is missing. That table furnishes V, J and clone size, whereas the DNA furnished D and trimming. The sample lists around 300,000 clones; almost 90% were seen once. Seattle patient enrollment occurred during active infection, with longitudinal follow-up thereafter. V lost 3 bases and J lost 3; bases outside the gene matches: 5. This CDR3 contains 15 residues. Per the germline V gene, CDR1 is SGHTA and CDR2 is FQGNSA.

The specimen was peripheral blood. The TCR was taken from a woman aged 30 to 39 with COVID-19, enrolled during active disease. The chain uses TRBV7-2 and TRBJ2-3; 8 bases are a match to TRBD2. The CDR3 sequence is CASSLGLGGTDTQYF. CDR3 nucleotides: TGTGCCAGCAGCTTGGGACTAGGGGGAACAGATACGCAGTATTTT.